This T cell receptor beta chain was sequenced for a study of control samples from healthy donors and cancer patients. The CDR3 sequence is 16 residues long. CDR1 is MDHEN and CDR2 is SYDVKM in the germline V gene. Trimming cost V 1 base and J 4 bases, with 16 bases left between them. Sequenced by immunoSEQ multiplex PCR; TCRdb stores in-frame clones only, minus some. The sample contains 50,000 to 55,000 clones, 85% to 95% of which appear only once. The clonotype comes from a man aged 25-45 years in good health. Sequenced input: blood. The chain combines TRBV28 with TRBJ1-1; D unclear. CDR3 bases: TGTGCCAGCAGTTTATCTGGTAAACAGACCTCCACTGAAGCTTTCTTT. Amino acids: CASSLSGKQTSTEAFF.